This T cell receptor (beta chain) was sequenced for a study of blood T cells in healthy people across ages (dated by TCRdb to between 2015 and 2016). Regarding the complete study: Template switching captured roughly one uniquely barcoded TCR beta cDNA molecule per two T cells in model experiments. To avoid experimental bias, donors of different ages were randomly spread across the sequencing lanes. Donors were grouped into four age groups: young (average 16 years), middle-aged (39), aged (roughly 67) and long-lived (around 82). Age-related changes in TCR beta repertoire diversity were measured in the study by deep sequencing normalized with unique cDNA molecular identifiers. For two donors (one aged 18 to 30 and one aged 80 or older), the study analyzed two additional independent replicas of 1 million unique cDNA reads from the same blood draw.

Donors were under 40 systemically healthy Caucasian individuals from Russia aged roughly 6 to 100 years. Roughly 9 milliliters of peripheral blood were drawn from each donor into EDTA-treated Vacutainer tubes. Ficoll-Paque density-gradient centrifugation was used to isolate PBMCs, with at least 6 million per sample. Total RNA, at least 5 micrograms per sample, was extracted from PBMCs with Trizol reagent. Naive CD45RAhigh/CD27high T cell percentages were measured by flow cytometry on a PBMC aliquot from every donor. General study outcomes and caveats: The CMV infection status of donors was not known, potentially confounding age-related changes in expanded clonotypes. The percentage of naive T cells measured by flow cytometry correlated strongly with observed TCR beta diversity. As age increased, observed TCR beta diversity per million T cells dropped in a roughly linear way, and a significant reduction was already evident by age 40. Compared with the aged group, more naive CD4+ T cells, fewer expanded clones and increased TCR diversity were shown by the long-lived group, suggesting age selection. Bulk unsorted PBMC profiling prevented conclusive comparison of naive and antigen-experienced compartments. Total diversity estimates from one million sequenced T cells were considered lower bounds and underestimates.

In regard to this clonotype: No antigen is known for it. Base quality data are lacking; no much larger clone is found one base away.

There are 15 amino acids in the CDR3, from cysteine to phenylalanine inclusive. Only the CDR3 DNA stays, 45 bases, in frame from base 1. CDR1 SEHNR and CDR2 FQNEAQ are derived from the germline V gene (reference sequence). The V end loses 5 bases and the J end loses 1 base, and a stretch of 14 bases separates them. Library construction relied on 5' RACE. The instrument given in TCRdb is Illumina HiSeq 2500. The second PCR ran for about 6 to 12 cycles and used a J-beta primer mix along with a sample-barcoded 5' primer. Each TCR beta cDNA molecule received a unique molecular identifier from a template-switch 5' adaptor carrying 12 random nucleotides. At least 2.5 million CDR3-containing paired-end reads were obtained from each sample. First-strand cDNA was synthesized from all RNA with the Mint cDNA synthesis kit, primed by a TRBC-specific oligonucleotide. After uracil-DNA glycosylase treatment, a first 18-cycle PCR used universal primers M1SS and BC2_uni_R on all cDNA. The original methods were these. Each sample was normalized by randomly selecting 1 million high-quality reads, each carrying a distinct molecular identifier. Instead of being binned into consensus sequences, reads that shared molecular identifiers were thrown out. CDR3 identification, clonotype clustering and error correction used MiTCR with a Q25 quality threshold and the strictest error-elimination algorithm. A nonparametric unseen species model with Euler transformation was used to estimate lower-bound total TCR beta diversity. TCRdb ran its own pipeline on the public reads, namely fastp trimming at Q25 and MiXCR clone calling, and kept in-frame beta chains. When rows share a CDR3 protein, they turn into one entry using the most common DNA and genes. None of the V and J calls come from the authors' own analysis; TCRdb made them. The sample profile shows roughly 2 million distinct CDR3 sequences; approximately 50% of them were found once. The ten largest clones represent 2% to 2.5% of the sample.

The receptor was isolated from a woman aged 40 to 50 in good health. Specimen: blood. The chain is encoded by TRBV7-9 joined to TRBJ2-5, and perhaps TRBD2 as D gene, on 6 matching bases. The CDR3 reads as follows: CASSRMGGFQETQYF. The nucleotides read TGTGCCAGCAGCCGGATGGGGGGTTTCCAAGAGACCCAGTACTTC.